The TCR beta chain described here comes from a study of T-cell reconstitution after alpha-beta-depleted transplantation in children. The study, taken as a whole, reports: Expanded clones from the graft, numbering several hundred, reportedly supplied alpha-beta T cells about two months after transplant. From newly produced T cells came most of the T-cell counts and diversity one year after transplant.

Looked up from germline, CDR1 is DFQATT and CDR2 is SNEGSKA (reference sequence). V gave up 6 bases and J gave up 7 bases, with 9 bases separating them. CDR3 length equals 11 residues. This clonotype was observed a single time. Its target is not known. It was with unique molecular identifiers that the TCRbeta library was prepared. TCRdb redid the calling of the PCR reads with MiXCR, one entry per CDR3 protein. The data show about 980,000 distinct CDR3 sequences, with about 29% seen just once and about 28% held by the top ten. The source is a boy under two years old who had a stem cell transplant for SCID, so the T cells may come from the graft donor. The source was PBMCs, mostly from graft donor cells, collected 360 days after TCRalphabeta/CD19-depleted stem cell transplant. The J gene is TRBJ2-2, the V gene TRBV20-1; no clear D gene. The CDR3: CSANVLGELFF. CDR3 DNA sequence: TGCAGTGCCAACGTCCTCGGGGAGCTGTTTTTT.